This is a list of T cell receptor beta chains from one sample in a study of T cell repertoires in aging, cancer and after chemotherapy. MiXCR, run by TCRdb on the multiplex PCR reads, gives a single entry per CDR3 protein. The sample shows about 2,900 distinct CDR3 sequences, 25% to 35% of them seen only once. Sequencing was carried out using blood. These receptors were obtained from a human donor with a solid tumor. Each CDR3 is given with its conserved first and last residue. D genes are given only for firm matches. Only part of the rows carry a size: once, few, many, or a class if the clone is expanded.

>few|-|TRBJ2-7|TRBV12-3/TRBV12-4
CASSSLRPEQYF
TGTGCCAGCAGTTCCCTACGGCCGGAGCAGTACTTC
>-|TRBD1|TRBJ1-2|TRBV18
CASSPSGQPKNYGYTF
TGTGCCAGCTCACCTTCGGGACAGCCAAAGAACTATGGCTACACCTTC
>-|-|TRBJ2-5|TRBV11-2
CASSHETGTQYF
TGTGCCAGCAGCCATGAAACGGGGACCCAGTACTTC
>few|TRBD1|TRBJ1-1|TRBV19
CASSPGTGGILNTEAFF
TGTGCCAGTAGTCCAGGGACAGGGGGAATCCTGAACACTGAAGCTTTCTTT
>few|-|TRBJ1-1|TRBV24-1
CATSDLRDMNTEAFF
TGTGCCACCAGTGATTTGCGGGACATGAACACTGAAGCTTTCTTT
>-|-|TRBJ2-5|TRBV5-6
CASSLAGLETQYF
TGTGCCAGCAGCTTAGCAGGGCTTGAGACCCAGTACTTC
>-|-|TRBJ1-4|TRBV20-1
CSARPVISTNEKLFF
TGCAGTGCTAGACCAGTCATATCAACTAATGAAAAACTGTTTTTT
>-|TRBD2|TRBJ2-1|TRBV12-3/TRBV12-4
CASSFSGSWREQFF
TGTGCCAGCAGCTTTAGCGGGAGTTGGCGTGAGCAGTTCTTC
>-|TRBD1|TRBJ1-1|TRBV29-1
CSVGEGAGTEAFF
TGCAGCGTGGGGGAGGGGGCGGGCACTGAAGCTTTCTTT
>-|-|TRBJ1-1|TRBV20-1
CSARVSGQRLNTEAFF
TGCAGTGCTAGAGTTTCTGGTCAACGGTTGAACACTGAAGCTTTCTTT
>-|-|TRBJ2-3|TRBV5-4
CASSLSSSTDTQYF
TGTGCCAGCAGCTTGAGTTCTAGCACAGATACGCAGTATTTT
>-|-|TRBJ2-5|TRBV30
CAWRSGTLQETQYF
TGTGCCTGGAGGTCGGGAACCTTGCAAGAGACCCAGTACTTC
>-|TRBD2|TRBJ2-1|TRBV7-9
CASSSPASGRSLLSYNEQFF
TGTGCCAGCAGCTCCCCCGCTAGCGGGAGGTCCCTCCTCTCCTACAATGAGCAGTTCTTC
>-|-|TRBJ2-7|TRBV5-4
CASSLGPLSYEQYF
TGTGCCAGCAGCTTGGGGCCGCTCTCCTACGAGCAGTACTTC
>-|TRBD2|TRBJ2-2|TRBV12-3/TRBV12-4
CASWWGAGTGELFF
TGTGCCTCCTGGTGGGGAGCGGGGACCGGGGAGCTGTTTTTT
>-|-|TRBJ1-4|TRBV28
CASSYSTAGGEKLFF
TGTGCCAGCAGTTACAGCACAGCGGGAGGGGAAAAACTGTTTTTT
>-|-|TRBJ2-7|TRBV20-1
CSARDPGTSYEQYF
TGCAGTGCTAGAGATCCGGGGACCTCCTACGAGCAGTACTTC
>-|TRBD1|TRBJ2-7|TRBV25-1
CASSPGTVSYEQYF
TGTGCCAGCTCCCCCGGGACAGTGTCCTACGAGCAGTACTTC
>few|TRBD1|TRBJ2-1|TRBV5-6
CASSTDRGRSNEQFF
TGTGCCAGCAGCACCGACAGGGGTAGGAGCAATGAGCAGTTCTTC
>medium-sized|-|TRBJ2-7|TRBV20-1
CSASWPFSGSSYEQYF
TGCAGTGCTAGTTGGCCATTCAGCGGTAGCTCCTACGAGCAGTACTTC
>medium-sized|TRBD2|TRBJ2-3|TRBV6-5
CASSYGTSGSTDTQYF
TGTGCCAGCAGTTACGGGACTAGCGGAAGCACAGATACGCAGTATTTT
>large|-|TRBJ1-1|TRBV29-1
CSVSGQNTEAFF
TGCAGCGTGTCGGGACAGAACACTGAAGCTTTCTTT
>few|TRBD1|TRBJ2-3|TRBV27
CASSLQGVSTDTQYF
TGTGCCAGCAGTCTACAGGGGGTTAGCACAGATACGCAGTATTTT
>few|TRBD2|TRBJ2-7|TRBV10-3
CAISEGVGGLYEQYF
TGTGCCATCAGTGAGGGGGTGGGAGGGTTATACGAGCAGTACTTC
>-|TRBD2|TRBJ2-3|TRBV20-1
CSAIAGASGSTSTYTQYF
TGCAGTGCCATTGCCGGGGCTAGCGGGAGTACTAGCACATATACGCAGTATTTT